The T cell receptor (beta chain) described here comes from a study of shared clonotypes between healthy human individuals. Overall study findings and caveats: Rarefaction gave evidence that sorted-subset sequencing remained incomplete despite large depth.

Assay used: immunoSEQ multiplex PCR; TCRdb lists only in-frame clones, some missing. The sample has approximately 700,000 clones, more than 70% seen once. Per the germline V gene, CDR1 is MDHEN and CDR2 is SYDVKM. This CDR3 is 15 amino acids long. Trimming cost V 7 bases and J 4 bases, with 17 bases left between them. Comments on this clone: Its matching antigen is unknown.

Sequencing input: memory CD4+ T cells sorted from blood. Subset reported: CD45RA-negative fraction. The chain links TRBV28 to TRBJ2-1; D might be TRBD2 (6 bases). The sequence was obtained from a woman younger than 45 in good health. CDR3 DNA: TGTGCCAGCACCTCCCCGGGAGAAGGATACAATGAGCAGTTCTTC. This codes for CASTSPGEGYNEQFF.